This record covers a single T cell receptor (beta chain). This specimen comes from a study of blood T cell repertoires in COVID-19. Study-level information: The United States, Italy and Spain provided the acute and convalescent COVID-19 samples. The analysed material was cDNA or gDNA that came from T cells, B-cell-depleted T cells, or PBMCs.

The V and J ends lost 5 bases and 3 bases respectively, with 10 bases between them. The CDR3 loop spans 13 amino acids. Per the study methods: Amplified reference gene primers provided the basis for estimating nucleated cell counts. Clones were read by immunoSEQ multiplex PCR, and TCRdb kept only the in-frame ones, dropping some. The V and J calls and clone size were taken over from that table, and D and trimming were inferred from the DNA. The sample records 150,000 to 200,000 clones, 89% being singletons. The source material was peripheral blood. The rearrangement links TRBV12-3 or TRBV12-4 to TRBJ1-2; D remains unclear. This receptor was taken from a man younger than 30 who had recovered from COVID-19. The CDR3 protein is CASSGGPYYGYTF. As DNA, the CDR3 is TGTGCCAGCAGTGGCGGGCCCTACTATGGCTACACCTTC.